The 7 T cell receptor beta chains in this list originate from one sample, sequenced in a study of T cell repertoires in cytomegalovirus infection (dated by TCRdb to the late 2010s). Sequencing took place on an Illumina HiSeq 1500. TCRdb itself trimmed the public reads at Q25 with fastp, ran MiXCR and retained productive beta chains. One record per CDR3 amino acid sequence lists the most common genes and DNA. The sample contains roughly 600,000 distinct CDR3 sequences, 20% to 25% of them found a single time. 8% of the sample rests with the top ten. The specimen sequenced was CD8+ T cells from PBMCs. All receptors derive from a human donor in good health (CMV status not recorded). Some clones in this sample may be carry-over from other donors' samples.

The chain joins TRBV12-3 or TRBV12-4 to TRBJ2-5; possible D gene TRBD1, 6 bases. V lost 5 bases, J lost 5 bases, and 9 bases lay in between. The CDR3 runs 12 residues. The CDR3, as DNA: TGTGCCAGCAGTCAGGGGTACGAGACCCAGTACTTC. Translation: CASSQGYETQYF.

The table lists this clonotype with a few counts. The chain recombines TRBV6-6 with TRBJ2-7; no reliable D call. V lost 0 bases to trimming and J lost 4 bases, with 7 bases between them. This CDR3 has 13 residues. Germline lookup yields CDR1 MNHNY and CDR2 SVGAGI (reference sequence). This CDR3 is CASSYSPKYEQYF. In DNA, the CDR3 is TGTGCCAGCAGTTACTCCCCCAAGTACGAGCAGTACTTC.

To note about this clonotype: The junction does not match germline at one end; this may be a read error. The V and J genes are TRBV6-2 or TRBV6-3 and TRBJ2-5, with 10 bases lining up with TRBD2. Germline lookup yields CDR1 MNHEY and CDR2 SVGEGT. The CDR3 spans 17 residues. This CDR3 is CARSSSIAGGLQETQYF. DNA for the CDR3: TGTGCCCGCAGTTCCTCAATAGCGGGGGGCCTCCAAGAGACCCAGTACTTC.

This chain connects TRBV6-2 or TRBV6-3 to TRBJ1-5; possibly TRBD1 for D (5 bases). Trimming cost V 8 bases and J 7 bases, with 15 bases left between them. The CDR3 totals 13 residues. The germline CDR1 and CDR2 sequences are MNHEY and SVGEGT. This chain's CDR3 is CASGAGREQPQHF. The DNA for the CDR3 is TGTGCCAGCGGGGCAGGGCGCGAACAGCCCCAGCATTTT.

V gene TRBV6-1 combines with J gene TRBJ2-3, with D perhaps TRBD2 (7 bases). The CDR3 is 13 amino acids. V was clipped by 8 bases and J by 5 bases, with 14 bases between them. Germline-derived CDR1 and CDR2 are MNHNS and SASEGT. The DNA of the CDR3 is TGTGCCAGCGGGGAGGGGGACGGAGATACGCAGTATTTT. It specifies CASGEGDGDTQYF.

This chain links TRBV19 with TRBJ2-7, with D perhaps TRBD2 (5 bases). The length of the CDR3 is 12 residues. CDR1 LNHDA and CDR2 SQIVND come from the germline V gene (reference sequence). The CDR3 sequence: CASSLEGNEQYV. DNA for the CDR3: TGTGCCAGTAGTTTAGAGGGAAACGAGCAGTACGTC.

This clonotype appeared a few times. The chain joins TRBV7-9 to TRBJ1-2; D call uncertain. Germline CDR1 SEHNR, CDR2 FQNEAQ (reference sequence). Trimming removed 6 bases at V and 0 bases at J, with 14 bases between. The CDR3 spans 15 residues. This CDR3 reads CASSTPDGANYGYTF. The CDR3 coding sequence is TGTGCCAGCAGTACGCCGGACGGAGCTAACTATGGCTACACCTTC.